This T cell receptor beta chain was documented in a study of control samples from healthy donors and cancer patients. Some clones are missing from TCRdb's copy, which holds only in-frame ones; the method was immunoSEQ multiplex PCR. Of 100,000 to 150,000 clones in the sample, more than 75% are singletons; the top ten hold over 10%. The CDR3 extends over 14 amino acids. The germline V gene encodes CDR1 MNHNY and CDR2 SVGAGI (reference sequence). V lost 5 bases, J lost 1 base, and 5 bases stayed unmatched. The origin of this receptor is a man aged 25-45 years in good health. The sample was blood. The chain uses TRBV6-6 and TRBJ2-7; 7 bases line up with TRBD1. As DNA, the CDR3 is TGTGCCAGCAGTCTACAGGGGCCTTCCTACGAGCAGTACTTC. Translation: CASSLQGPSYEQYF.